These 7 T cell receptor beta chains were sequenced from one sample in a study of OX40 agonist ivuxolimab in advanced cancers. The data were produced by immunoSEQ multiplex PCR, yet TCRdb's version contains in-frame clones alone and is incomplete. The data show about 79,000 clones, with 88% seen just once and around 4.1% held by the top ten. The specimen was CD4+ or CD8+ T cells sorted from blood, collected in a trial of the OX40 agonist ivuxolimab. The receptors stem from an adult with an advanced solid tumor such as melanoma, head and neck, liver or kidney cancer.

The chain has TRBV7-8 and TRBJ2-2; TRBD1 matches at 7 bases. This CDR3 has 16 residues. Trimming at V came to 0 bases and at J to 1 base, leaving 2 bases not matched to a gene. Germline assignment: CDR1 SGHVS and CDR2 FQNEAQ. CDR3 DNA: TGTGCCAGCAGCTTAGCTTGGGACAGGAACACCGGGGAGCTGTTTTTT. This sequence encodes CASSLAWDRNTGELFF. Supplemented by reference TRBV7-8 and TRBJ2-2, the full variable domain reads GAGVSQSPRYKVAKRGQDVALRCDPISGHVSLFWYQQALGQGPEFLTYFQNEAQLDKSGLPSDRFFAERPEGSVSTLKIQRTQQEDSAVYLCASSLAWDRNTGELFFGEGSRLTVL.

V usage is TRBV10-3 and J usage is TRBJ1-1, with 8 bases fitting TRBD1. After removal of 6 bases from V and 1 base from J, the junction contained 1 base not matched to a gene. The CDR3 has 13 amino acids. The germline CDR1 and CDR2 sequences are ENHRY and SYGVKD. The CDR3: CAIRGTGNTEAFF. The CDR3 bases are TGTGCCATCAGGGGGACAGGGAACACTGAAGCTTTCTTT.

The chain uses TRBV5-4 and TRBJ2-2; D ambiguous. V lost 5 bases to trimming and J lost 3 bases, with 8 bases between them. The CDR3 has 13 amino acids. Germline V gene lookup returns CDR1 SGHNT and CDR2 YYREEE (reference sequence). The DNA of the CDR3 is TGTGCCAGCAGTACCCCCGACACCGGGGAGCTGTTTTTT. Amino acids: CASSTPDTGELFF.

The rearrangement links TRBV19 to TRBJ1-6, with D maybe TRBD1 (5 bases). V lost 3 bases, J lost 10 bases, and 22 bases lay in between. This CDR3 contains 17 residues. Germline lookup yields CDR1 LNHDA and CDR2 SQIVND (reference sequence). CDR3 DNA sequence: TGTGCCAGTAGTATTCTCGGGGGGAACGAAGGGAAATCACCCCTCCACTTT. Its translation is CASSILGGNEGKSPLHF.

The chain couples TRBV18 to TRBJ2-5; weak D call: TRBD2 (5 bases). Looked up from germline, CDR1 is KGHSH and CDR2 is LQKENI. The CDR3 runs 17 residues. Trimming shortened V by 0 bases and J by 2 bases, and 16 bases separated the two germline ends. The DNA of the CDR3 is TGTGCCAGCTCACCACCGGCCGGAGGAACACTGCAAGAGACCCAGTACTTC. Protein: CASSPPAGGTLQETQYF.

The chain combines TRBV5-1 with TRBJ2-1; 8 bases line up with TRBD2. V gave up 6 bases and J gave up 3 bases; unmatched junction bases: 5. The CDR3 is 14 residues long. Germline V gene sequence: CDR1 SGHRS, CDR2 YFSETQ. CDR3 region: CASMREVDYNEQFF. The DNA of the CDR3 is TGCGCCAGCATGCGGGAGGTGGACTACAATGAGCAGTTCTTC.

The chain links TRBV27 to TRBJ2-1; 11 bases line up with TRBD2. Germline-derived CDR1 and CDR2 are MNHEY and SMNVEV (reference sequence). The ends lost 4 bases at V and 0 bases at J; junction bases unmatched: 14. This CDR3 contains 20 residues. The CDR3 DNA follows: TGTGCCAGCAGTTCTGAACTAGCGGGAGCTTACCTTAGCTCCTACAATGAGCAGTTCTTC. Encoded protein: CASSSELAGAYLSSYNEQFF.